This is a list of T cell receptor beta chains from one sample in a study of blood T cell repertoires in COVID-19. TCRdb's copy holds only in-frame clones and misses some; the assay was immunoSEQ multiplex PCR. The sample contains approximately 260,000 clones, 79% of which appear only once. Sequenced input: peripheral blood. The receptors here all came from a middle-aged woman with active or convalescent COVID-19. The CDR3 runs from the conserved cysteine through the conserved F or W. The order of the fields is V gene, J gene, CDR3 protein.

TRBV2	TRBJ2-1	CATKGGGGINEQFF
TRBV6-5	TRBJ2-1	CASSLPSGGGNEQFF
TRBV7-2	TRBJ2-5	CASSLVLARQETQYF
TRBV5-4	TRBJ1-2	CASSFLGQGDYGYTF
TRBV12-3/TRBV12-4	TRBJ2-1	CASSDRDEQFF
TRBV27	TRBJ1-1	CASSLWRGGRGTEAFF
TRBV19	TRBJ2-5	CASSITGGGETQYF
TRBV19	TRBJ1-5	CASNTGTGGPQHF
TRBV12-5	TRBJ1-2	CASGLVGGGHTGPYGYTF
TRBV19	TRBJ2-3	CASSLGTGESTDTQYF
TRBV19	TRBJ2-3	CASSKISGGATDTQYF
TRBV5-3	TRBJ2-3	CARSLSMRTSGVGLLYTQYF
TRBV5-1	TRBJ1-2	CASSLAPGTPNYGYTF
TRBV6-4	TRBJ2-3	CASSDSRGADTQYF
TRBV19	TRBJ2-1	CASSIGLAGGLPEQFF
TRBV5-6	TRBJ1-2	CASSLVQGYGYTF
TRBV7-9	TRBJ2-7	CASSLVIGEQYF
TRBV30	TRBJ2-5	CAWNPLGANQETQYF
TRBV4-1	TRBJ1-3	CASSLDRNSGNTIYF
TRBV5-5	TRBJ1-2	CASSVDRPSNYGYTF
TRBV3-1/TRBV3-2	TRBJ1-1	CASSQDAGNTEAFF
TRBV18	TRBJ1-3	CASGTGGNTIYF
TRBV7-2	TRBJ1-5	CASSLGPVEPQHF
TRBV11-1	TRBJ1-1	CASSFRGKVNTEAFF
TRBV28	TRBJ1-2	CAARRQGGRVYGYTF
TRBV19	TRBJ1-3	CASTLSGTGAGNTIYF
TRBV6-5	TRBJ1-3	CASSNRVGSGNTIYF
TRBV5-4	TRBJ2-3	CASSLEQGAGTDTQYF
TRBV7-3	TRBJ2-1	CASSLRVTGDNEQFF
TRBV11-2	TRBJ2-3	CASSPTGSQDTQYF
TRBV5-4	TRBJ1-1	CASSWTGVDTEAFF
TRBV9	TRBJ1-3	CASSVAPRTGWGYSGNTIYF
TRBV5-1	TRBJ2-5	CASSEDLGGGSTQYF
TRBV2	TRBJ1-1	CASSPPGQGATEAFF
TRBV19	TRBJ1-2	CASQEYTNYGYTF
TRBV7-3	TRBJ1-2	CASRSSGGVGSNYGYTF
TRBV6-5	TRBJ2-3	CASSYGVGGIGDTQYF
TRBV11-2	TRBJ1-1	CASSIPWGAGDTEAFF
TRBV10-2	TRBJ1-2	CASTWDRERDGYTF
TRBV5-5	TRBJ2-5	CASSLDRGGGTQYF
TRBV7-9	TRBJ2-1	CASSLGTDENEQFF
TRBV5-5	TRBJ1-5	CASSLAWQNNQPQHF
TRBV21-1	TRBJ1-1	CASSKPCAHTEAFF
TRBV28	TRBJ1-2	CASSLTGYGYTF
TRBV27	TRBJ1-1	CASRLLRGNTEAFF
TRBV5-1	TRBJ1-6	CASSLGGQGFRSPLHF
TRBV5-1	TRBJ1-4	CASSTDSNEKLFF
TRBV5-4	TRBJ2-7	CASSSNGGGRGEQYF
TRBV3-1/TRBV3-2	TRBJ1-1	CASSLQGAGSTEAFF
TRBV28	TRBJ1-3	CASLSGTRRNTIYF
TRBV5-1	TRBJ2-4	CASSAGTGSLAKNIQYF
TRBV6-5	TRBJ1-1	CASRKTGTREAFF
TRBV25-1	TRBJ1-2	CASTPFAGDGYTF
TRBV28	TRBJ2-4	CASSLGFFRGLAKNIQYF